This is a list of T cell receptor beta chains from one sample in a study of blood T cell repertoires in COVID-19. The method was immunoSEQ multiplex PCR; TCRdb's version includes in-frame clones alone and lacks a portion of them. The profile covers some 70,000 clones, with roughly three quarters appearing a single time and around 9.4% taken by the ten largest. The sequencing input was peripheral blood. These receptor sequences come from a woman aged 45-60 years with acute or convalescent COVID-19. Each CDR3 is given with its conserved first and last residue. D genes are given only for firm matches. Size tells how often a clone was seen (once, few, many) or the class of an expanded clone, and some rows leave it out.

>15|TRBV11-2|NA|TRBJ1-6|TRBD1
TGTGCCAGCAGCTTATCACAGGGGTCGGGATCACCCCTCCACTTT
CASSLSQGSGSPLHF
>18|TRBV24-1|NA|TRBJ2-2|TRBD2
TGTGCCACCAGTGACCCGCGGACTAGCGGGGGGACAACCGGGGAGCTGTTTTTT
CATSDPRTSGGTTGELFF
>13|TRBV19|NA|TRBJ1-1|TRBD1
TGTGCCAGTCTACAAAGGACAGGGTCGGGAGCTTTCTTT
CASLQRTGSGAFF
>15|TRBV18|NA|TRBJ1-2|NA
TGTGCCAGCTCACCAGGAGCAGCGGTGGACTATGGCTACACCTTC
CASSPGAAVDYGYTF
>14|TRBV2|NA|TRBJ1-3|NA
TGTGCCAGCAGTGTTTCCGGGTCTGGAAACACCATATATTTT
CASSVSGSGNTIYF
>17|TRBV5-1|NA|TRBJ1-2|NA
TGCGCCAGCAGCTTGGTGGGGGCACAAGGAGATAACTATGGCTACACCTTC
CASSLVGAQGDNYGYTF
>13|TRBV15|few|TRBJ1-1|NA
TGTGCCACCAGCAGGGCAGAATACACTGAAGCTTTCTTT
CATSRAEYTEAFF
>12|TRBV2|NA|TRBJ2-1|NA
TGTGCCAGCAGTGATGATCGCACAGAGCAGTTCTTC
CASSDDRTEQFF
>16|TRBV7-8|NA|TRBJ1-5|NA
TGTGCCAGCAGCTTATCTGGGCAGGGAAATAACCAGCCCCAGCATTTT
CASSLSGQGNNQPQHF
>17|TRBV4-2|NA|TRBJ2-1|TRBD2
TGTGCCAGCAGTCCCCGAAGTCTAGCGGGAGACTACAATGAGCAGTTCTTC
CASSPRSLAGDYNEQFF
>14|TRBV24-1|NA|TRBJ2-1|TRBD2
TGTGCCACCAGTGACCCCGGACTAGGGGATGAGCAGTTCTTC
CATSDPGLGDEQFF
>14|TRBV6-5|once|TRBJ2-5|TRBD1
TGTGCCAGCAGCTCGGCAGGGGGCTGGGAGACCCAGTACTTC
CASSSAGGWETQYF
>12|TRBV11-2|NA|TRBJ2-2|NA
TGTGCCAGCAGCTTAGACGCCGGGGAGCTGTTTTTT
CASSLDAGELFF
>13|TRBV6-2/TRBV6-3|NA|TRBJ2-1|TRBD1
TGTGCCAGCAGTATGGGGACAGGGAGTTATGAGTTCTTC
CASSMGTGSYEFF
>15|TRBV18|NA|TRBJ1-4|TRBD1
TGTGCCAGCTCACCCAACAGGGGGCGGGATGAAAAACTGTTTTTT
CASSPNRGRDEKLFF
>15|TRBV7-9|NA|TRBJ2-2|NA
TGTGCCAGCACAAAAGGCAGGGTGAACACCGGGGAGCTGTTTTTT
CASTKGRVNTGELFF
>15|TRBV27|medium-sized|TRBJ2-7|TRBD1
TGTGCCAGCAGTTCTCGGACAGGGGCTCCCTACGAGCAGTACTTC
CASSSRTGAPYEQYF
>19|TRBV4-3|few|TRBJ2-1|TRBD2
TGCGCCAGCAGCCTTCGACTAGCGGGGGGCCAAAACTCCTACAATGAGCAGTTCTTC
CASSLRLAGGQNSYNEQFF
>16|TRBV7-9|NA|TRBJ2-3|NA
TGTGCCAGCAGCTTAGGGCAGGGTGGGGGCAGAGATACGCAGTATTTT
CASSLGQGGGRDTQYF
>17|TRBV5-1|NA|TRBJ2-2|NA
TGCGCCAGCAGCTTGGAACCTAATAGGAAGGGGACCGGGGAGCTGTTTTTT
CASSLEPNRKGTGELFF
>13|TRBV27|once|TRBJ2-7|NA
TGTGCCAGCAGTTTGAAGAGGTTGGACGAGCAGTACTTC
CASSLKRLDEQYF
>12|TRBV4-1|once|TRBJ1-1|TRBD1
TGCGCCAGTTCGGACAGGGGGCGAGAAGCTTTCTTT
CASSDRGREAFF
>13|TRBV19|NA|TRBJ2-7|NA
TGTGCCAGTAGTATGGGTCGACTTGGCGAGCAGTACTTC
CASSMGRLGEQYF
>15|TRBV4-1|NA|TRBJ1-2|NA
TGCGCCAGCAGCCAAGATCCAGGGGACCACTATGGCTACACCTTC
CASSQDPGDHYGYTF
>16|TRBV6-1|NA|TRBJ2-3|TRBD2
TGTGCCAGCAGTGCCCCCGGACTAGTCAGCACAGATACGCAGTATTTT
CASSAPGLVSTDTQYF
>17|TRBV9|once|TRBJ2-2|TRBD2
TGTGCCAGCAGCGATCCACCGGGACTACAGCCGGGCGGGGAGCTGTTTTTT
CASSDPPGLQPGGELFF
>13|TRBV2|NA|TRBJ1-4|NA
TGTGCCAGCAGGCGGGGAACTAATGAAAAACTGTTTTTT
CASRRGTNEKLFF
>14|TRBV5-1|NA|TRBJ2-7|NA
TGCGCCAGCAGCTTGGTTGCGGGGGCCAACGAGCAGTACTTC
CASSLVAGANEQYF
>14|TRBV7-9|once|TRBJ1-5|NA
TGTGCCAGCAGCGACACAGGGCCTAATCAGCCCCAGCATTTT
CASSDTGPNQPQHF
>15|TRBV3-1/TRBV3-2|once|TRBJ2-7|NA
TGTGCCAGCAGCCAGGGAGTGTCGGGATCCTACGAGCAGTACTTC
CASSQGVSGSYEQYF
>14|TRBV7-2|NA|TRBJ2-5|NA
TGTGCCAGCAGCTTATCTAGGTACCAAGAGACCCAGTACTTC
CASSLSRYQETQYF
>14|TRBV19|NA|TRBJ1-1|TRBD1
TGTGCCAGTAGTGTAACAGGGGGCGACACTGAAGCTTTCTTT
CASSVTGGDTEAFF
>16|TRBV3-1/TRBV3-2|NA|TRBJ1-5|NA
TGTGCCAGCAGCCAAGACGGTGGTAGTAGCAATCAGCCCCAGCATTTT
CASSQDGGSSNQPQHF
>18|TRBV5-8|once|TRBJ2-1|NA
TGTGCCAGCAGCTTGTCGGTCCCTAGCACACCCCGAGTCAATGAGCAGTTCTTC
CASSLSVPSTPRVNEQFF
>15|TRBV11-2|NA|TRBJ2-5|TRBD2
TGTGCCAGCAGCTTATCAGGACTAGACCAAGAGACCCAGTACTTC
CASSLSGLDQETQYF
>11|TRBV2|NA|TRBJ1-2|NA
TGTGCCAGCACTTACAGGGCTGGCTACACCTTC
CASTYRAGYTF
>15|TRBV15|NA|TRBJ2-1|TRBD2
TGTGCCACCAGCCCTACAGCGGGGGGATACAATGAGCAGTTCTTC
CATSPTAGGYNEQFF
>19|TRBV30|NA|TRBJ1-3|TRBD1
TGTGCCTGGAGTGTACTCCGTGGTCCGGGACAGGGAGCTGGAAACACCATATATTTT
CAWSVLRGPGQGAGNTIYF
>13|TRBV29-1|few|TRBJ2-7|TRBD1
TGCAGCGTTCAACCGGACAGGGCCTACGAGCAGTACTTC
CSVQPDRAYEQYF
>14|TRBV30|once|TRBJ2-3|NA
TGTGCCTGGAGTTTGTGGACAGCCACAGATACGCAGTATTTT
CAWSLWTATDTQYF
>14|TRBV6-5|NA|TRBJ2-5|NA
TGTGCCAGCCGGGACACCCAGTACCAAGAGACCCAGTACTTC
CASRDTQYQETQYF
>16|TRBV28|NA|TRBJ2-1|TRBD1
TGTGCCAGCAGTTTAGATAAGGGACAGGGGGCATATGAGCAGTTCTTC
CASSLDKGQGAYEQFF
>17|TRBV9|NA|TRBJ1-2|NA
TGTGCCAGCAGCCCGCATCCTGGGGATGGGGGCCTCTATGGCTACACCTTC
CASSPHPGDGGLYGYTF
>16|TRBV10-3|NA|TRBJ1-1|TRBD1
TGTGCCATCAGTGTATCTCCAGGGGGCGATGGAACTGAAGCTTTCTTT
CAISVSPGGDGTEAFF
>15|TRBV19|NA|TRBJ2-7|TRBD2
TGTGCCAGTAGTATCCGGACTAGCGGGAGCCACGAGCAGTACTTC
CASSIRTSGSHEQYF
>15|TRBV3-1/TRBV3-2|NA|TRBJ1-4|TRBD1
TGTGCCAGCAGCACCCTCAGGGGGAGGAATGAAAAACTGTTTTTT
CASSTLRGRNEKLFF
>13|TRBV19|many|TRBJ1-1|NA
TGTGCCAGTAGTCGAACACGGAACACTGAAGCTTTCTTT
CASSRTRNTEAFF
>13|TRBV6-1|NA|TRBJ1-1|NA
TGTGCCAGCAGTGAAGGCAGGAACACTGAAGCTTTCTTT
CASSEGRNTEAFF
>11|TRBV11-2|NA|TRBJ2-5|NA
TGTGCCAGCGCTAGCTCTAAGACCCAGTACTTC
CASASSKTQYF
>18|TRBV4-2|NA|TRBJ2-6|TRBD2
TGTGCCAGCAGCCGGGGACTAGCGGGAGAATCAGGGGCCAACGTCCTGACTTTC
CASSRGLAGESGANVLTF
>13|TRBV2|NA|TRBJ1-6|TRBD1
TGTGCCAGCAGTAGAGGGGGCAATTCACCCCTCCACTTT
CASSRGGNSPLHF
>14|TRBV18|NA|TRBJ2-1|NA
TGTGCCAGCTCACTATCAGACTCCTACAATGAGCAGTTCTTC
CASSLSDSYNEQFF
>15|TRBV18|NA|TRBJ2-5|NA
TGTGCCAGCTCACCACCACGGACAGACCAAGAGACCCAGTACTTC
CASSPPRTDQETQYF
>17|TRBV4-2|NA|TRBJ2-5|NA
TGTGCCAGCGGCCAAGCCGGGACATTAGGTTCCCCGGAGACCCAGTACTTC
CASGQAGTLGSPETQYF
>15|TRBV19|NA|TRBJ1-4|NA
TGTGCCAGTAGTAGAGGCGCCATGTCTGATGAAAAACTGTTTTTT
CASSRGAMSDEKLFF
>15|TRBV5-1|NA|TRBJ2-5|TRBD1
TGCGCCAGCAGCTATGGACAGGGGTGGCAAGAGACCCAGTACTTC
CASSYGQGWQETQYF
>15|TRBV9|NA|TRBJ1-3|NA
TGTGCCAGCAATACCCCGGGGTTATCCGGAAACACCATATATTTT
CASNTPGLSGNTIYF
>14|TRBV3-1/TRBV3-2|NA|TRBJ2-3|NA
TGTGCCAGCAGACCCCGGGGTGGCACAGATACGCAGTATTTT
CASRPRGGTDTQYF
>14|TRBV29-1|NA|TRBJ2-7|TRBD1
TGCAGCGTTGAGGCCCCGGGACAGTCTATGGGGCAGTACTTC
CSVEAPGQSMGQYF
>18|TRBV27|NA|TRBJ2-3|NA
TGTGCCAGCAGTTCAAGACAGACAATTGTTACTAGCACAGATACGCAGTATTTT
CASSSRQTIVTSTDTQYF